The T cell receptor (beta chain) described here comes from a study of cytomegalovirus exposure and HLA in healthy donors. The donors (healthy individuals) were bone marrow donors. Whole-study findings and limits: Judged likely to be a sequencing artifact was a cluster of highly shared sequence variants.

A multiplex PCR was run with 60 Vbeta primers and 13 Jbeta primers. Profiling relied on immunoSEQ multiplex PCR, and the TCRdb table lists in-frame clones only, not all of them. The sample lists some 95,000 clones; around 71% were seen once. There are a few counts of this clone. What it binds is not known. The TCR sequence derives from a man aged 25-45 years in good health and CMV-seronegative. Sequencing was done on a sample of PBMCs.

The CDR3 DNA sequence: TGTGCGAACCGGGACAGGGGTTCGAGAGGCTACACCTTC. Protein: CANRDRGSRGYTF. This chain joins TRBV30 and TRBJ1-2; 10 bases agree with TRBD1. Germline V gene lookup returns CDR1 GTSNPN and CDR2 SVGIG (reference sequence). This CDR3 contains 13 residues.